These 22 T cell receptor beta chains were all obtained from the same sample, sequenced in a study of cytomegalovirus exposure and HLA in healthy donors. Amplification used 60 Vbeta primers and 13 Jbeta primers. The method was immunoSEQ multiplex PCR; TCRdb's version includes in-frame clones alone and lacks a portion of them. Of 150,000 to 250,000 clones in the sample, 79% were seen once. The sequenced material came from PBMCs. Receptors originate from a girl between 10 and 17 years old in good health and CMV-seropositive.

The CDR3 region has the DNA TGTGCCAGCAGCTCAGAACCCGGTACAGTCTTTTTCTATGGCTACACCTTC. Translated, it gives CASSSEPGTVFFYGYTF. This sequence joins TRBV7-2 and TRBJ1-2; D unclear. CDR3 length: 17 residues. Germline CDR1 is SGHTA and CDR2 is FQGNSA. V shed 4 bases and J shed 4 bases, with 22 bases lying between them.

V usage is TRBV6-6 and J usage is TRBJ1-4; TRBD1 matches at 9 bases. This CDR3 region has 14 residues. The germline gives CDR1 MNHNY, CDR2 SVGAGI (reference sequence). Germline trimming cut 8 bases from V and 2 bases from J; bases unmatched to any gene: 3. For the CDR3, the DNA is TGTGCCAGCCAACAGGGGGCGACTAATGAAAAACTGTTTTTT. Its protein is CASQQGATNEKLFF.

The J gene is TRBJ1-6, the V gene TRBV27; D is unresolved. The germline V gene encodes CDR1 MNHEY and CDR2 SMNVEV (reference sequence). Deletions cut 2 bases from V and 7 bases from J, with 12 bases between. There are 15 residues in the CDR3. The CDR3 coding sequence is TGTGCCAGCAGTTTAATAGACTTCATCAATTCACCCCTCCACTTT. This encodes CASSLIDFINSPLHF.

This rearrangement joins TRBV5-1 to TRBJ2-1, with TRBD1 matching 7 bases. Losses at the gene ends were 9 bases for V and 3 bases for J; bases not matched to a gene: 9. The germline CDR1 and CDR2 sequences are SGHRS and YFSETQ. CDR3 length: 14 residues. The CDR3 reads CATHSGQSYNEQFF. CDR3 sequence (DNA): TGCGCCACACATTCGGGACAGAGCTACAATGAGCAGTTCTTC.

V usage is TRBV7-9 and J usage is TRBJ1-4; TRBD1 agrees at 7 bases. This CDR3 has 17 residues. CDR1 is SEHNR and CDR2 is FQNEAQ in the germline V gene (reference sequence). J lost 4 bases, V lost 0 bases, and 8 bases had no gene match. Here the CDR3 reads CASSLADRDRSNEKLFF. The DNA for the CDR3 is TGTGCCAGCAGCTTAGCCGACCGGGACAGAAGTAATGAAAAACTGTTTTTT.

The gene calls are TRBV11-2 and TRBJ2-2, with 8 bases identical to TRBD2. J gave up 0 bases and V 0 bases, and 0 bases lay outside the gene matches. In germline, CDR1 is SGHAT, CDR2 FQNNGV. The CDR3 sequence is 16 residues long. The CDR3 reads CASSLDSGTNTGELFF. CDR3 bases: TGTGCCAGCAGCTTAGATAGCGGGACGAACACCGGGGAGCTGTTTTTT.

This clone was recorded only once. The rearrangement uses TRBV9 and TRBJ1-5; 9 positions agree with TRBD1. CDR1 and CDR2 (germline): SGDLS, YYNGEE. The CDR3 is 14 residues long. After removal of 4 bases from V and 6 bases from J, the junction contained 5 bases not matched to a gene. For the CDR3, the DNA is TGTGCCAGCAGCCCGGGACAGGGTGGTCAGCCCCAGCATTTT. Its translation: CASSPGQGGQPQHF.

The CDR3 bases are TGTGCCAGCAGTGACCGGACAGGGGGCGGTCAGCCCCAGCATTTT. It specifies CASSDRTGGGQPQHF. The chain uses TRBV6-6 and TRBJ1-5; 11 positions agree with TRBD1. The CDR3 runs to 15 residues. Trimming at V came to 5 bases and at J to 6 bases, leaving 6 bases not matched to a gene. Germline CDR1 and CDR2: MNHNY and SVGAGI (reference sequence).

This clone was counted a single time. This chain joins TRBV19 and TRBJ2-1; the D gene is possibly TRBD2 (5 bases). CDR1 and CDR2 (germline): LNHDA, SQIVND (reference sequence). The V gene lost 3 bases and the J gene lost 0 bases, with 9 bases spanning the gap. The CDR3 is 15 amino acids. The CDR3 DNA reads as TGTGCCAGTAGTATTGGGGAGAGCTCCTACAATGAGCAGTTCTTC. It specifies CASSIGESSYNEQFF. The entire variable domain, with the rest obtained from reference TRBV19 and TRBJ2-1, is as follows: DGGITQSPKYLFRKEGQNVTLSCEQNLNHDAMYWYRQDPGQGLRLIYYSQIVNDFQKGDIAEGYSVSREKKESFPLTVTSAQKNPTAFYLCASSIGESSYNEQFFGPGTRLTVL.

The rearrangement uses TRBV9 and TRBJ1-3; D is undetermined. The CDR3 is 15 residues long. CDR1 is SGDLS, CDR2 YYNGEE, per germline. The V and J ends lost 3 bases and 0 bases respectively, with 10 bases between them. The CDR3 loop reads CASSAPGNSGNTIYF. The CDR3 nucleotides read TGTGCCAGCAGCGCCCCCGGGAACTCTGGAAACACCATATATTTT.

The gene calls are TRBV7-6 and TRBJ1-1, with D possibly matching TRBD1 (5 bases). Trimming shortened V by 1 base and J by 3 bases, and 12 bases separated the two germline ends. The length of the CDR3 is 15 residues. Germline CDR1 reads SGHVS; CDR2 reads FNYEAQ. CDR3 residues: CASSLESWGDTEAFF. CDR3 coding DNA: TGTGCCAGCAGCTTAGAGTCATGGGGGGACACTGAAGCTTTCTTT.

The chain links TRBV14 to TRBJ2-5; the match to TRBD1 covers 7 bases. V lost 3 bases and J lost 1; bases outside the gene matches: 8. The CDR3 is made up of 16 amino acids. Germline lookup yields CDR1 SGHDN and CDR2 FVKESK. The CDR3 region is CASSQGRQGRQETQYF. The CDR3 region has the DNA TGTGCCAGCAGCCAGGGTAGACAGGGTCGCCAAGAGACCCAGTACTTC.

The chain combines TRBV4-3 with TRBJ2-7; D is perhaps TRBD1 (6 bases). The CDR3 covers 15 residues. V lost 3 bases, J lost 6 bases, and 18 bases lay in between. Germline V gene lookup returns CDR1 LGHNA and CDR2 YSLEER. The CDR3 loop reads CASSHSGKKDSEQYF. The CDR3 DNA reads TGCGCCAGCAGCCATTCAGGGAAAAAGGACAGCGAGCAGTACTTC.

The rearrangement uses TRBV5-1 and TRBJ1-2; 7 nucleotides line up with TRBD1. Germline CDR1 and CDR2: SGHRS and YFSETQ. The CDR3 consists of 15 residues. V lost 4 bases and J lost 5; bases outside the gene matches: 11. The chain's CDR3 is CASSAGQSFPYGYTF. CDR3 in DNA: TGCGCCAGCAGCGCGGGACAGTCCTTTCCTTATGGCTACACCTTC. Full variable domain (outside the CDR3, taken from reference TRBV5-1 and TRBJ1-2): KAGVTQTPRYLIKTRGQQVTLSCSPISGHRSVSWYQQTPGQGLQFLFEYFSETQRNKGNFPGRFSGRQFSNSRSEMNVSTLELGDSALYLCASSAGQSFPYGYTFGSGTRLTVV.

V and J are TRBV7-8 and TRBJ2-4, with 9 nucleotides matching TRBD1. The J segment lost 5 bases and the V segment lost 1 base, leaving 3 bases of the junction unmatched. The CDR3 contains 15 residues. Germline V gene lookup returns CDR1 SGHVS and CDR2 FQNEAQ. The CDR3 region is CASSLDRGRENIQYF. The CDR3 bases are TGTGCCAGCAGCTTAGACAGGGGGCGCGAAAACATTCAGTACTTC.

V is TRBV9 and J is TRBJ1-1, with 9 bases lining up with TRBD1. From germline, CDR1 is SGDLS and CDR2 YYNGEE. The CDR3 length is 15 residues. With V trimmed by 0 bases and J by 5 bases, 5 bases remained unmatched. The CDR3 sequence is CASSVGNRGQTEAFF. DNA for the CDR3: TGTGCCAGCAGCGTAGGGAACAGGGGGCAAACTGAAGCTTTCTTT.

The V and J genes are TRBV18 and TRBJ1-1, with 9 bases identical to TRBD1. The germline CDR1 and CDR2 sequences are KGHSH and LQKENI. The trim removed 4 bases at V and 3 bases at J, leaving 6 bases unmatched. The CDR3 contains 15 residues. The CDR3 reads CASSRTDRGDTEAFF. The DNA of the CDR3 is TGTGCCAGCTCACGAACGGACAGGGGCGACACTGAAGCTTTCTTT. The whole variable domain, filled in from reference TRBV18 and TRBJ1-1, reads NAGVMQNPRHLVRRRGQEARLRCSPMKGHSHVYWYRQLPEEGLKFMVYLQKENIIDESGMPKERFSAEFPKEGPSILRIQQVVRGDSAAYFCASSRTDRGDTEAFFGQGTRLTVV.

This clone was found once. J is TRBJ1-6 and V is TRBV7-9; TRBD1 agrees at 10 bases. Germline CDR1 SEHNR, CDR2 FQNEAQ (reference sequence). The V gene end was trimmed by 3 bases and the J gene end by 7 bases; junction bases not matched to a gene: 12. The CDR3 extends over 18 amino acids. CDR3 amino acids: CASSFRDRGFLGNSPLHF. CDR3 DNA: TGTGCCAGCAGCTTCCGGGACAGGGGCTTTTTGGGGAATTCACCCCTCCACTTT.

The CDR3 sequence is CASSFSSYEQYF. The CDR3 region has the DNA TGTGCCAGCAGCTTTAGCTCCTACGAGCAGTACTTC. This chain uses TRBV7-9 with TRBJ2-7; D call uncertain. Deletions cut 3 bases from V and 0 bases from J, with 3 bases between. CDR1 is SEHNR, CDR2 FQNEAQ, per germline (reference sequence). The CDR3 loop spans 12 amino acids.

V gene TRBV9 combines with J gene TRBJ1-5, with 7 positions matching TRBD1. Germline-derived CDR1 and CDR2 are SGDLS and YYNGEE. The CDR3 spans 15 residues. Germline trimming cut 0 bases from V and 4 bases from J; bases unmatched to any gene: 4. The CDR3 region has the DNA TGTGCCAGCAGCGTAGCTGGGACAGATAATCAGCCCCAGCATTTT. This gives the protein CASSVAGTDNQPQHF.

This clone has just a few counts. The V gene is TRBV28, the J gene TRBJ1-2; 9 bases align to TRBD1. V trimming: 5 bases; J trimming: 5 bases; junction bases outside the gene matches: 9. The CDR3 length is 15 residues. Germline lookup yields CDR1 MDHEN and CDR2 SYDVKM. The CDR3 loop is CASSLAGTGPYGYTF. The CDR3 DNA reads as TGTGCCAGCAGTCTTGCCGGGACAGGGCCATATGGCTACACCTTC.

The chain is built from TRBV4-2 and TRBJ2-2; D gene ambiguous. Trimming took 0 bases from V and 6 from J, leaving 5 bases between them. CDR3 length: 13 amino acids. Germline V CDR1 and CDR2: LGHNA, YNFKEQ. The CDR3 DNA sequence: TGTGCCAGCAGCCAAGATATCCCCGGGGAGCTGTTTTTT. Its translation: CASSQDIPGELFF.